The clone carrying this TCR beta chain has just a few counts. Active moderate-to-severe ophthalmopathy, Clinical Activity Score at least 3, NOSPECS at least 4, under 3 months' duration. Diagnosis rested on symptoms, serum thyroxine and TRAb, thyroid ultrasound, and orbital computed tomography. The sample comes from a study of T cells in Graves' hyperthyroidism and ophthalmopathy. Study at large: Pretreatment peripheral blood was obtained at initial diagnosis.

V was pared by 5 bases and J by 3 bases, with 14 bases between. There are 14 residues in the CDR3. Germline V CDR1 and CDR2: SGHVS, FNYEAQ. TCR beta CDR3 region amplification was performed from RNA transcripts. Primed by the HTBI set, a first-round RT-PCR was run on the TCR CDR3. TCRdb re-analysed the multiplex PCR reads in MiXCR, keeping a single row per CDR3 protein. The table shows 640,000 or so distinct CDR3 sequences, with roughly 14% occurring only once. The chain recombines TRBV7-6 with TRBJ2-7, with D perhaps matching TRBD1 (6 bases). Source material: blood. This TCR derives from a woman aged 40-49 years with Graves' ophthalmopathy. The CDR3 spells CASSRDIEGYEQYF. For the CDR3, the DNA is TGTGCCAGCAGCCGGGACATCGAGGGCTACGAGCAGTACTTC.